In this sample, the clone carrying this T cell receptor (beta chain) turned up once. Antigen specificity is unknown. This record belongs to a study of OX40 agonist ivuxolimab in advanced cancers. Looking at the study overall: Cohort: 65% to 90% men, mean age 60, aged about 20 to 79.

Study results and limitations: Still undetermined is the antigen specificity of the expanded peripheral T cells. Low levels of normalized T-cell clonal expansion also appeared in some nonresponders.

The investigators sampled blood at baseline, at cycle 4 day 1, and at cycle 7 day 1. V shed 6 bases and J shed 0 bases, with 7 bases lying between them. This CDR3 has 13 amino acids. Germline loops: CDR1 MNHEY, CDR2 SMNVEV (reference sequence). The repertoire was sequenced with immunoSEQ multiplex PCR; TCRdb's copy has only in-frame clones and lacks some. Of about 82,000 clones in the sample, 91% were seen once. The material was CD4+ or CD8+ T cells sorted from blood, obtained in a trial of the OX40 agonist ivuxolimab. The chain carries TRBV27 and TRBJ2-3, with D maybe TRBD1 (5 bases). This clonotype originated in an adult with an advanced solid tumor such as melanoma, head and neck, liver or kidney cancer. CDR3 sequence: CASRRQSTDTQYF. The CDR3 bases are TGTGCCAGCAGGCGACAGAGCACAGATACGCAGTATTTT.